Included here is one T cell receptor beta chain sequence, with context. These data originate in a study of blood T cell repertoires in COVID-19. V shed 4 bases, J shed 6 bases, and the junction held 7 bases outside the gene matches. Germline V gene data show CDR1 as MNHEY and CDR2 as SVGAGI. The CDR3 spans 15 residues. Those designated as exposed participants met a COVID-19 case within 2 weeks before study entry. Original processing notes: Nucleated cell number was recorded as an estimate derived from reference gene primer amplification. Assay: immunoSEQ multiplex PCR; the TCRdb copy retains only in-frame clones and omits some. The DNA was the basis for D and trimming; V, J and clone size are from that table. The sample records around 250,000 clones, 80% to 90% being singletons.

The source of this sequence is a middle-aged woman who had been exposed to COVID-19. The sequencing input was PBMCs or T cells enriched from blood (not recorded which). This sequence joins TRBV6-5 and TRBJ1-2; 11 bases agree with TRBD1. This chain's CDR3 is CASSFEPGQGDGYTF. CDR3 coding DNA: TGTGCCAGCAGTTTCGAGCCGGGACAGGGGGATGGCTACACCTTC.